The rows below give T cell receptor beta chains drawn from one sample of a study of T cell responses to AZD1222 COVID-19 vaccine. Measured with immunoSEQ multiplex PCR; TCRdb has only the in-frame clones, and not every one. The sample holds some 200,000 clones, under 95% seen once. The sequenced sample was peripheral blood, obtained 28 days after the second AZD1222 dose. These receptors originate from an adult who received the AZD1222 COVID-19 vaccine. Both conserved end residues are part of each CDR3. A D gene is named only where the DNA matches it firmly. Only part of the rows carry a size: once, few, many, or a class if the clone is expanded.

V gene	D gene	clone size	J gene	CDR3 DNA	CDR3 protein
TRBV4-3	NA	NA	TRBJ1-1	TGCGCCAGCAGCTCTTCGGGGTTTTCTGAAGCTTTCTTT	CASSSSGFSEAFF
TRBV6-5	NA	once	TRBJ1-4	TGTGCCAGCTCCCCCAGGGCGGCAACTAATGAAAAACTGTTTTTT	CASSPRAATNEKLFF
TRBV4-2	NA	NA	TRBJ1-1	TGTGCCAGCAGCCAAGAACCCGGCGGGAACACTGAAGCTTTCTTT	CASSQEPGGNTEAFF
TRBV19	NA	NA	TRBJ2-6	TGTGCCAGTAGTAGACGGATCTCTGGGGCCAACGTCCTGACTTTC	CASSRRISGANVLTF
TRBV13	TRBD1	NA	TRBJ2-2	TGTGCCAGCAGCTTAGACATCTTCAGGGGGCGCGGTGTCGGGGAGCTGTTTTTT	CASSLDIFRGRGVGELFF
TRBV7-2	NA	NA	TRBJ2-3	TGTGCCAGCAGCTTCGGGGGAAGCAGGGCAGATACGCAGTATTTT	CASSFGGSRADTQYF
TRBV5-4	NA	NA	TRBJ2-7	TGTGCCAGCAGTCTCACAGTGGAGGGATGGGAGCAGTACTTC	CASSLTVEGWEQYF
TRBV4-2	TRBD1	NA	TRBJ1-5	TGTGCCAGCAGCCAAGATCCCGACAGGGGGCCCCAGCCCCAGCATTTT	CASSQDPDRGPQPQHF
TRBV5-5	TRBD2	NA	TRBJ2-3	TGTGCCAGCAGAAAGGCTAGCGGGTACACAGATACGCAGTATTTT	CASRKASGYTDTQYF
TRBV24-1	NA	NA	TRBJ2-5	TGTGCCACCAGTGATCCGTCGACAGAAGAGACCCAGTACTTC	CATSDPSTEETQYF
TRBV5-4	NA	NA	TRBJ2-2	TGTGCCAGCAGCCAGGACTTGGGGTTTGGGACCGGGGAGCTGTTTTTT	CASSQDLGFGTGELFF
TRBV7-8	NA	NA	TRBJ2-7	TGTGCCAGCAGCTTAACCTACGAGCAGTACTTC	CASSLTYEQYF
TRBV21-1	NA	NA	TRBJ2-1	TGTGCCAGCGGAGGGGGAAGGTCCTACAATGAGCAGTTCTTC	CASGGGRSYNEQFF
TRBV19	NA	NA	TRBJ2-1	TGTGCCAGTACCCCGCCGGGGTATTCCTACAATGAGCAGTTCTTC	CASTPPGYSYNEQFF
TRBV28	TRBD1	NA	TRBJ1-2	TGTGCCAGCAGTTTACCACCGACAGGGGGCGGCTATGGCTACACCTTC	CASSLPPTGGGYGYTF
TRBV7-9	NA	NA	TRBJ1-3	TGTGATGGAAGAGTCTCTGGAAACACCATATATTTT	CDGRVSGNTIYF